This T cell receptor beta chain was sequenced during a study of OX40 agonist ivuxolimab in advanced cancers. Across the whole study: Patients took ivuxolimab, an agonistic anti-OX40 (CD134) antibody.

Some clones are missing from TCRdb's copy, which holds only in-frame ones; the method was immunoSEQ multiplex PCR. Of tens of thousands of clones in the sample, 84% are singletons; the top ten hold approximately 6.3%. About this clone: Its antigen remains unidentified.

Findings of the study overall: The mean number of expanded clones was higher in CD8+ T cells than in CD4+. By week 6 at 0.1 to 3.0 mg/kg, blood CD4+ and CD8+ T cells had expanded clonally.

Sampled blood was obtained at baseline, cycle 4 day 1, and cycle 7 day 1. This receptor was obtained from an adult with an advanced solid tumor such as melanoma, head and neck, liver or kidney cancer. The source was CD4+ or CD8+ T cells sorted from blood, collected in a trial of the OX40 agonist ivuxolimab.

The CDR3 sequence: CASSQDLAGSPYEQYF. The CDR3 nucleotides are TGCGCCAGCAGCCAAGATCTAGCGGGTAGTCCCTACGAGCAGTACTTC. The chain combines TRBV4-3 with TRBJ2-7; 8 bases agree with TRBD2. Germline CDR1 LGHNA, CDR2 YSLEER. Trimming removed 0 bases from V and 2 bases from J; junction bases left unmatched: 6. The CDR3 is 16 amino acids.